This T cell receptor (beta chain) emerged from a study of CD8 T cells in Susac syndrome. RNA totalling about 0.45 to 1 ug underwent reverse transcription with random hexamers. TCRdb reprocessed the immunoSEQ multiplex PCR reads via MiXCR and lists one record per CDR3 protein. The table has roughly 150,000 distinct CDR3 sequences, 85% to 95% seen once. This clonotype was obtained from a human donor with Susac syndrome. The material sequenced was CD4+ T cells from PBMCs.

Written as DNA, the CDR3 is TGTGCCAGCAGTTCGCAGGGGGGGTACAATGAGCAGTTCTTC. Protein product: CASSSQGGYNEQFF. The chain couples TRBV25-1 to TRBJ2-1; perhaps D is TRBD1 or TRBD2 (7 bases each). V lost 5 bases, J lost 4 bases, and 12 bases lay in between. This CDR3 region has 14 residues. Germline-derived CDR1 and CDR2 are MGHDK and SYGVNS.